The 23 T cell receptor beta chains presented below share a single source sample, sequenced in a study of blood T cell repertoires in COVID-19. The assay was immunoSEQ multiplex PCR, and TCRdb's table has in-frame clones only and misses some. The data contain about 62,000 clones, roughly 89% of them singletons. The specimen was peripheral blood. These TCRs come from a human donor in a cohort sampled during active COVID-19.

The gene calls are TRBV29-1 and TRBJ1-5, with D uncertain. The CDR3 contains 15 residues. Germline lookup yields CDR1 SQVTM and CDR2 ANQGSEA. The germline V and J ends were trimmed by 0 bases and 0 bases, with 9 bases remaining between them. This CDR3 reads CSVEDGGYSNQPQHF. CDR3 sequence (DNA): TGCAGCGTTGAAGACGGAGGGTATAGCAATCAGCCCCAGCATTTT.

V is TRBV12-5 and J is TRBJ2-5; a weak D match, TRBD1 (5 bases). Germline V lookup: CDR1 LGHNT, CDR2 FRNRAP. Trimming shortened V by 3 bases and J by 2 bases, and 16 bases separated the two germline ends. This CDR3 has 16 residues. CDR3 loop: CASGFRSDPGQETQYF. For the CDR3, the DNA is TGTGCTAGTGGTTTCCGATCGGACCCAGGGCAAGAGACCCAGTACTTC.

The chain has TRBV19 and TRBJ1-2; D not resolved. The CDR3 runs to 11 residues. Germline V CDR1 and CDR2: LNHDA, SQIVND (reference sequence). V was clipped by 8 bases and J by 7 bases, with 11 bases between them. CDR3 residues: CASLREGGYTF. The CDR3, as DNA: TGTGCCAGTCTTAGAGAGGGTGGCTACACCTTC.

This chain joins TRBV10-1 and TRBJ1-2; 8 nucleotides align to TRBD1. The length of the CDR3 is 11 residues. J lost 14 bases, V lost 6 bases, and 8 bases had no gene match. CDR1 and CDR2 (germline): WNHNN, SYGVQD (reference sequence). In nucleotides, the CDR3 is TGCGCCAGCAGAAACAGGGGGGTTCGAACCTTC. Amino acid sequence: CASRNRGVRTF.

V is TRBV9 and J is TRBJ2-7; TRBD1 might be the D (6 bases). Looked up from germline, CDR1 is SGDLS and CDR2 is YYNGEE. This CDR3 has 15 amino acids. Trimming shortened V by 3 bases and J by 3 bases, and 16 bases separated the two germline ends. CDR3 coding DNA: TGTGCCAGCAGCGCCGGTGGGGACAAGAGCTACGAGCAGTACTTC. Protein product: CASSAGGDKSYEQYF.

V is TRBV6-2 or TRBV6-3 and J is TRBJ2-3, with D perhaps TRBD1 (6 bases). Germline loops: CDR1 MNHEY, CDR2 SVGEGT. Trimming stripped 5 bases from V and 2 bases from J, with 17 bases between. CDR3 length: 16 amino acids. Here the CDR3 DNA reads TGTGCCAGCAGTGCGTACAGGGCAATGGACACAGATACGCAGTATTTT. Its translation: CASSAYRAMDTDTQYF.

The chain is built from TRBV29-1 and TRBJ2-1, with TRBD2 matching 7 bases. V lost 5 bases and J lost 2; bases outside the gene matches: 3. CDR3 size: 13 residues. Germline CDR1 SQVTM, CDR2 ANQGSEA. This chain's CDR3 is CSVQAGAYNEQFF. CDR3 DNA sequence: TGCAGCGTTCAGGCGGGGGCCTACAATGAGCAGTTCTTC.

This clone came up once. This chain connects TRBV3-1 (or the pseudogene TRBV3-2) to TRBJ2-2, with D perhaps matching TRBD1 (7 bases). Germline lookup yields CDR1 LGHDT and CDR2 YNNKEL (reference sequence). The length of the CDR3 is 14 residues. Trimming pared 6 bases from V and 6 bases from J, leaving 14 bases between. The CDR3 loop reads CASRSTGEAGELFF. CDR3 nucleotide sequence: TGTGCCAGCAGATCAACAGGGGAGGCCGGGGAGCTGTTTTTT.

The chain links TRBV15 to TRBJ1-2; 7 nucleotides align to TRBD1. Germline loops: CDR1 LNHNV, CDR2 YYDKDF (reference sequence). The CDR3 length is 13 residues. V dropped 4 bases and J dropped 4; count of bases not matched to a gene: 3. CDR3 bases: TGTGCCACCAGCACCGGGACAGCCTATGGCTACACCTTC. This codes for CATSTGTAYGYTF.

This chain links TRBV7-3 with TRBJ2-1; TRBD1 might be the D (5 bases). Looked up from germline, CDR1 is SGHTA and CDR2 is FQGTGA. The V end lost 1 base, the J end lost 4 bases, and 17 bases lay between the germline ends. The CDR3 spans 17 residues. Here the CDR3 reads CASSLRDSRQSYNEQFF. CDR3 bases: TGTGCCAGCAGCTTAAGAGACTCAAGACAGAGTTACAATGAGCAGTTCTTC.

In its sample, this clone was seen once. The chain couples TRBV10-3 to TRBJ1-1, with a weak D call TRBD1 (5 bases). The CDR3 consists of 13 residues. The V end lost 0 bases, the J end lost 10 bases, and 12 bases lay between the germline ends. The germline V gene encodes CDR1 ENHRY and CDR2 SYGVKD. This chain's CDR3 is CAISESNTGVAFF. The CDR3 DNA follows: TGTGCCATCAGTGAGTCGAATACAGGCGTAGCTTTCTTT.

Only a few counts were recorded for this clone. The chain links TRBV6-5 to TRBJ2-5, with TRBD1 as a possible D gene (6 bases). There are 15 residues in the CDR3. V was pared by 2 bases and J by 4 bases, with 14 bases between. CDR1 is MNHEY, CDR2 SVGAGI, per germline. The CDR3 region has the DNA TGTGCCAGCAGTTACGGCAGGGGAGCGACAGAGACCCAGTACTTC. This sequence encodes CASSYGRGATETQYF.

Only one count was recorded for this clone. V gene TRBV15 combines with J gene TRBJ1-2; a possible D gene is TRBD1 (6 bases). The germline CDR1 and CDR2 sequences are LNHNV and YYDKDF (reference sequence). Trimming pared 3 bases from V and 7 bases from J, leaving 15 bases between. There are 14 residues in the CDR3. CDR3: CATSSLGGGLGYTF. CDR3 nucleotide sequence: TGTGCCACCAGCAGCCTGGGCGGGGGGCTTGGCTACACCTTC.

V gene TRBV5-1 combines with J gene TRBJ1-2, with a tentative D call TRBD1 (5 bases). The germline gives CDR1 SGHRS, CDR2 YFSETQ. The CDR3 length is 15 residues. The V and J ends lost 0 bases and 4 bases respectively, with 13 bases between them. The DNA of the CDR3 is TGCGCCAGCAGCTTGGGAGGTTCGCAGGGCTATGGCTACACCTTC. Translated: CASSLGGSQGYGYTF.

The rearrangement uses TRBV7-6 and TRBJ2-7, with a weak D call TRBD1 (6 bases). The CDR3 runs 14 residues. The V end was cut by 1 base, the J end by 8 bases, with 15 bases between. Germline V gives CDR1 SGHVS, CDR2 FNYEAQ. The CDR3 loop reads CASSLETSGDQQYF. DNA of the CDR3: TGTGCCAGCAGCTTAGAGACTTCAGGGGACCAGCAGTACTTC.

In DNA, the CDR3 is TGTGCCAGCAGCCAACGAGCGGGGGGGCGAGAGACCCAGTACTTC. It yields the protein CASSQRAGGRETQYF. The V gene is TRBV14, the J gene TRBJ2-5; 10 nucleotides align to TRBD2. Germline lookup yields CDR1 SGHDN and CDR2 FVKESK. The CDR3 covers 15 residues. V lost 2 bases, J lost 4 bases, and 4 bases stayed unmatched.

J is TRBJ1-6 and V is TRBV19; maybe TRBD1 (5 bases). The CDR3 length is 12 residues. Trimming pared 4 bases from V and 9 bases from J, leaving 7 bases between. Germline assignment: CDR1 LNHDA and CDR2 SQIVND (reference sequence). CDR3 amino acids: CASSKGVSPLHF. The DNA of the CDR3 is TGTGCCAGTAGTAAAGGGGTTTCACCCCTCCACTTT.

This clone was recorded once. This rearrangement joins TRBV7-9 to TRBJ2-4, with 15 bases identical to TRBD2. The CDR3 runs 17 residues. CDR1 is SEHNR and CDR2 is FQNEAQ in the germline V gene (reference sequence). Trimming at V came to 4 bases and at J to 6 bases, leaving 7 bases not matched to a gene. The CDR3 is CASSSPGLAGGSNIQYF. The CDR3 DNA reads as TGTGCCAGCAGCTCGCCGGGACTAGCGGGAGGATCAAACATTCAGTACTTC.

This chain links TRBV3-1 (or the pseudogene TRBV3-2) with TRBJ1-2, with 8 bases that match TRBD1. Germline values: CDR1 LGHDT, CDR2 YNNKEL (reference sequence). The CDR3 is 16 residues long. V was clipped by 0 bases and J by 7 bases; unmatched bases: 10. This CDR3 reads CASSQDSNRGLSGYTF. The CDR3 DNA sequence: TGTGCCAGCAGCCAAGATTCTAACAGGGGGTTGAGTGGCTACACCTTC.

This rearrangement joins TRBV5-1 to TRBJ2-7; 11 nucleotides line up with TRBD2. Looked up from germline, CDR1 is SGHRS and CDR2 is YFSETQ. The CDR3 extends over 15 amino acids. J gave up 3 bases and V 4 bases, and 6 bases lay outside the gene matches. The CDR3 reads CASSNPGTSGYEQYF. The CDR3 bases are TGCGCCAGCAGCAACCCCGGGACTAGCGGCTACGAGCAGTACTTC. The variable domain in full, with the rest retrieved from reference TRBV5-1 and TRBJ2-7, is KAGVTQTPRYLIKTRGQQVTLSCSPISGHRSVSWYQQTPGQGLQFLFEYFSETQRNKGNFPGRFSGRQFSNSRSEMNVSTLELGDSALYLCASSNPGTSGYEQYFGPGTRLTVT.

V and J are TRBV11-2 and TRBJ2-3; 8 bases align to TRBD1. The CDR3 covers 15 residues. Germline V gives CDR1 SGHAT, CDR2 FQNNGV. V trimming: 2 bases; J trimming: 0 bases; junction bases outside the gene matches: 1. Here the CDR3 DNA reads TGTGCCAGCAGCTTAACAGGGGGAAGCACAGATACGCAGTATTTT. This encodes CASSLTGGSTDTQYF.

The V gene is TRBV5-4, the J gene TRBJ2-5; 12 bases map to TRBD1. The germline V gene has CDR1 SGHNT and CDR2 YYREEE (reference sequence). The CDR3 consists of 14 residues. Germline trimming cut 3 bases from V and 5 bases from J; bases unmatched to any gene: 2. The CDR3 sequence: CASSWDRGRETQYF. DNA for the CDR3: TGTGCCAGCAGCTGGGACAGGGGGCGGGAGACCCAGTACTTC.

The rearrangement joins TRBV7-8 to TRBJ2-7; D remains ambiguous. Trimming left V 5 bases short and J 4 bases short, with 12 bases between. Germline-derived CDR1 and CDR2 are SGHVS and FQNEAQ. This CDR3 region has 13 residues. CDR3 in DNA: TGTGCCAGCAGCCCCCCCCTAGAGTACGAGCAGTACTTC. It is translated as CASSPPLEYEQYF.